This is a list of T cell receptor beta chains from one sample in a study of blood T cell repertoires in COVID-19. Sequenced by immunoSEQ multiplex PCR; TCRdb stores in-frame clones only, minus some. The sample lists around 100,000 clones, about 90% seen once, with around 5% in the top ten. The sequencing input was peripheral blood. The receptors were gathered from a woman aged 50 to 60 with COVID-19, enrolled during active disease. Both conserved end residues are part of each CDR3. D genes are given only for firm matches. Where a row states a size, it is once, few, many or the class of an expanded clone; other rows omit it.

v_call: TRBV2
d_call: NA
j_call: TRBJ1-2
clone_size: NA
cdr3_nt: TGTGCCAGCAGTGATTTAGGGGTTGGCTACACCTTC
cdr3_aa: CASSDLGVGYTF

v_call: TRBV4-3
d_call: NA
j_call: TRBJ2-1
clone_size: NA
cdr3_nt: TGCGCCAGCAGCCAAGATAAAGGGGGGGCCAACTACAATGAGCAGTTCTTC
cdr3_aa: CASSQDKGGANYNEQFF

v_call: TRBV3-1/TRBV3-2
d_call: NA
j_call: TRBJ2-7
clone_size: NA
cdr3_nt: TGTGCCAGCAGCCAAGGTCCAGGTGACTACGAGCAGTACTTC
cdr3_aa: CASSQGPGDYEQYF

v_call: TRBV4-1
d_call: TRBD2
j_call: TRBJ2-1
clone_size: NA
cdr3_nt: TGCGCCAGCAGCCCCCAGACGTTAGCGGGGGGCAACAATGAGCAGTTCTTC
cdr3_aa: CASSPQTLAGGNNEQFF

v_call: TRBV11-2
d_call: TRBD1
j_call: TRBJ2-7
clone_size: NA
cdr3_nt: TGTGCCAGCAGCTTCGGACTCCGGGACAGGGACAACGAGCAGTACTTC
cdr3_aa: CASSFGLRDRDNEQYF

v_call: TRBV29-1
d_call: NA
j_call: TRBJ1-5
clone_size: NA
cdr3_nt: TGCAGCGGCTTCGAAGCTGCGGATCAGCCCCAGCATTTT
cdr3_aa: CSGFEAADQPQHF

v_call: TRBV18
d_call: NA
j_call: TRBJ1-2
clone_size: NA
cdr3_nt: TGTGCCAGCTCACTTGCCCAGGAGGAAGGCTACACCTTC
cdr3_aa: CASSLAQEEGYTF

v_call: TRBV7-3
d_call: NA
j_call: TRBJ2-3
clone_size: NA
cdr3_nt: TGTGCCAGCAGCTTAACTTACACAGATACGCAGTATTTT
cdr3_aa: CASSLTYTDTQYF

v_call: TRBV10-3
d_call: NA
j_call: TRBJ2-7
clone_size: NA
cdr3_nt: TGTGCCATCAGTGAGAACTCCGAGCAGTACTTC
cdr3_aa: CAISENSEQYF

v_call: TRBV7-2
d_call: TRBD1
j_call: TRBJ1-6
clone_size: NA
cdr3_nt: TGTGCCAGCAGCTTTGCCGGACAGGGGAATTCACCCCTCCACTTT
cdr3_aa: CASSFAGQGNSPLHF

v_call: TRBV7-2
d_call: NA
j_call: TRBJ2-2
clone_size: once
cdr3_nt: TGTGCCAGCAGCTCAGGGGCGACAGGCCCCACCGGGGAGCTGTTTTTT
cdr3_aa: CASSSGATGPTGELFF

v_call: TRBV18
d_call: TRBD1
j_call: TRBJ1-1
clone_size: NA
cdr3_nt: TGTGCCAGCTCGTCGGAACAGGGGGCGGGCACTGAAGCTTTCTTT
cdr3_aa: CASSSEQGAGTEAFF

v_call: TRBV6-1
d_call: TRBD1
j_call: TRBJ1-4
clone_size: NA
cdr3_nt: TGTGCCAGCAGTGAGTCGGGACAGGGTGGGGAAAAACTGTTTTTT
cdr3_aa: CASSESGQGGEKLFF

v_call: TRBV19
d_call: NA
j_call: TRBJ2-5
clone_size: NA
cdr3_nt: TGTGCCAGTAGGCCAAGGGGCCTAGAGACCCAGTACTTC
cdr3_aa: CASRPRGLETQYF

v_call: TRBV3-1/TRBV3-2
d_call: TRBD2
j_call: TRBJ2-1
clone_size: once
cdr3_nt: TGTGCCAGCAGCCCGACGACTAGCGGGGGAGGATATGAGCAGTTCTTC
cdr3_aa: CASSPTTSGGGYEQFF

v_call: TRBV30
d_call: TRBD1
j_call: TRBJ1-1
clone_size: NA
cdr3_nt: TGTGCCTGGAGCGGACAGGGGGCAATAATTGAAGCTTTCTTT
cdr3_aa: CAWSGQGAIIEAFF

v_call: TRBV20-1
d_call: NA
j_call: TRBJ2-5
clone_size: NA
cdr3_nt: TGCAGTGCTCGGCGGTTGGAGACCCAGTACTTC
cdr3_aa: CSARRLETQYF

v_call: TRBV19
d_call: NA
j_call: TRBJ1-1
clone_size: once
cdr3_nt: TGTGCCTCTCGTGCAGGAACTAACACTGAAGCTTTCTTT
cdr3_aa: CASRAGTNTEAFF

v_call: TRBV10-3
d_call: TRBD1
j_call: TRBJ2-1
clone_size: NA
cdr3_nt: TGTGCCATCAAGGGACAGGCTGGCCATGAGCAGTTCTTC
cdr3_aa: CAIKGQAGHEQFF

v_call: TRBV9
d_call: NA
j_call: TRBJ2-1
clone_size: NA
cdr3_nt: TGTGCCAGCAGCGTAGACGTGGGCTCTAACAATGAGCAGTTCTTC
cdr3_aa: CASSVDVGSNNEQFF

v_call: TRBV12-3/TRBV12-4
d_call: TRBD1
j_call: TRBJ2-6
clone_size: NA
cdr3_nt: TGTGCCAGCAGACACGGGACAGGGCCCGTCCTGACTTTC
cdr3_aa: CASRHGTGPVLTF

v_call: TRBV5-5
d_call: NA
j_call: TRBJ1-1
clone_size: NA
cdr3_nt: TGTGCCAGCAGCTTGGACAGAATGAACACTGAAGCTTTCTTT
cdr3_aa: CASSLDRMNTEAFF

v_call: TRBV11-2
d_call: TRBD2
j_call: TRBJ2-5
clone_size: NA
cdr3_nt: TGTGCCAGCAGCTGGGGACTAGCGGGGGGTCAGTCCGAGACCCAGTACTTC
cdr3_aa: CASSWGLAGGQSETQYF

v_call: TRBV5-6
d_call: NA
j_call: TRBJ1-5
clone_size: NA
cdr3_nt: TGTGCCAGCAGTAAAGGGGTGGCCTATAGCAATCAGCCCCAGCATTTT
cdr3_aa: CASSKGVAYSNQPQHF

v_call: TRBV23-1
d_call: NA
j_call: TRBJ1-5
clone_size: NA
cdr3_nt: TGCGCCAGTACAGAGTATAGCAATCAGCCCCAGCATTTT
cdr3_aa: CASTEYSNQPQHF

v_call: TRBV6-5
d_call: TRBD1
j_call: TRBJ1-1
clone_size: NA
cdr3_nt: TGTGCCAGCAGGAGGACAGGGGAGATGAACACTGAAGCTTTCTTT
cdr3_aa: CASRRTGEMNTEAFF